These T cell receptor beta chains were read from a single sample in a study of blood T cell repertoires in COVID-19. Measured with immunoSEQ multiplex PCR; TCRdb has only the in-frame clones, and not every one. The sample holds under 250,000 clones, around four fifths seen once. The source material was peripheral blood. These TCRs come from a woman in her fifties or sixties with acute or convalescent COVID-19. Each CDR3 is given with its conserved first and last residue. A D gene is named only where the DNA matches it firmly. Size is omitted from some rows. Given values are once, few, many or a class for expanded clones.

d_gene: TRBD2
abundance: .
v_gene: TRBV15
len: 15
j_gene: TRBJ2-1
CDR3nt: TGTGCCACTCGACTGACTAGCGGCTCCTACAATGAGCAGTTCTTC
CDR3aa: CATRLTSGSYNEQFF

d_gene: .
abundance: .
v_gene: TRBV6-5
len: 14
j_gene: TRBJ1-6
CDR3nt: TGTGCCAGCAGTTGGGAGGCCCGGAATTCACCCCTCCACTTT
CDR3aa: CASSWEARNSPLHF

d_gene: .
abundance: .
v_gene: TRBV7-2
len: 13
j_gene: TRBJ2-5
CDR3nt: TGTGCCAGCAGCTCTAGTGCTGGGGAGACCCAGTACTTC
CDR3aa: CASSSSAGETQYF

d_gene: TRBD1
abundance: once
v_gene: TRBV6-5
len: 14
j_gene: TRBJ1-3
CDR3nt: TGTGCCAGCAAACGGACAGGCTCTGGAAACACCATATATTTT
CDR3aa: CASKRTGSGNTIYF

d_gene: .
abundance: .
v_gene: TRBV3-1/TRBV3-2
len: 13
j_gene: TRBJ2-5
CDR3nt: TGTGCCAGCAGCCAAGAAGTAGTCGAGACCCAGTACTTC
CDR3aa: CASSQEVVETQYF

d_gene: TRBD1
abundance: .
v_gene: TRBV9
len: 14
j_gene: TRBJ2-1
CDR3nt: TGTGCCAGCAGCGCGGGACAGTTGTACAATGAGCAGTTCTTC
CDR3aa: CASSAGQLYNEQFF

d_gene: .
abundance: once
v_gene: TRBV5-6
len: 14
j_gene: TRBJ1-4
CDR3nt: TGTGCCAGCAGCTTGGGAGGGGGTAGAGAAAAACTGTTTTTT
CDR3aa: CASSLGGGREKLFF

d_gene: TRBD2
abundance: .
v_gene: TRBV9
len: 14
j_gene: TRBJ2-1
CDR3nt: TGTGCCAGCACCCTACTAGCGGGAGTGTGGGAGCAGTTCTTC
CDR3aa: CASTLLAGVWEQFF

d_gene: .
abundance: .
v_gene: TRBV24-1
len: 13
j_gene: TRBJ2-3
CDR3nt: TGTGCCACCAGTGAGTTCGTAGCCGATACGCAGTATTTT
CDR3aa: CATSEFVADTQYF

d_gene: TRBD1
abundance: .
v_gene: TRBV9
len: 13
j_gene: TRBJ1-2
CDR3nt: TGTGCCAGCAGCGCAGGGGGCTACGGTGGCTACACCTTC
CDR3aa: CASSAGGYGGYTF

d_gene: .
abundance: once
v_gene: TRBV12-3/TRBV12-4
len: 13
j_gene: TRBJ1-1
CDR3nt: TGTGCCAGCAGTTGGGGGGGCCTAGGGGAAGCTTTCTTT
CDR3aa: CASSWGGLGEAFF

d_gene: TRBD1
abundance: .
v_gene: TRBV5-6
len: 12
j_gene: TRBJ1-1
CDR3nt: TGTGCCAGCAGCCCGACAGGGATGGAAGCTTTCTTT
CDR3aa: CASSPTGMEAFF

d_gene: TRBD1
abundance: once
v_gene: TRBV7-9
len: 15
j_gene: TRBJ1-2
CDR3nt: TGTGCCAGCAGCTTGGGGGACGGGACAGGGAATGGCTACACCTTC
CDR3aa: CASSLGDGTGNGYTF

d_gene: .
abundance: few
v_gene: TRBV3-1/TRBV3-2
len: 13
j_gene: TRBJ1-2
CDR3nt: TGTGCCAGCAGCCAAGGCACAGGCTATGGCTACACCTTC
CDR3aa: CASSQGTGYGYTF